These T cell receptor beta chains were read from a single sample in a study of blood T cell repertoires in COVID-19. Clones were read by immunoSEQ multiplex PCR, and TCRdb kept only the in-frame ones, dropping some. In the table there are some 94,000 clones, roughly 89% of which are singletons. The sample consisted of peripheral blood. The receptor set was obtained from a man in his 70s with active or convalescent COVID-19. CDR3s include the opening cysteine and the closing phenylalanine or tryptophan. A D gene is named only where the DNA matches it firmly. Size values are once, few and many counts, or a class for expanded clones, and some rows have none.

d_gene,abundance,j_gene,v_gene,CDR3nt,CDR3aa
TRBD1,.,TRBJ1-2,TRBV6-1,TGTGCCAGCAGTGACCCGTCGACAGGGAATTATGGCTACACCTTC,CASSDPSTGNYGYTF
.,.,TRBJ2-7,TRBV15,TGTGCCACCAGCAGAGGTGCAGGGAAACACGAGCAGTACTTC,CATSRGAGKHEQYF
.,.,TRBJ2-7,TRBV19,TGTGCCAGTAGTATCGTGGCAGGCTCTACCTACGAGCAGTACTTC,CASSIVAGSTYEQYF
TRBD2,.,TRBJ2-1,TRBV6-5,TGTGCCAGCAGCAGGGACTATTTAGATGAGCAGTTCTTC,CASSRDYLDEQFF
TRBD1,few,TRBJ1-2,TRBV28,TGTGCCAGCAGTATGGGACAGGCCTATGGCTACACCTTC,CASSMGQAYGYTF
TRBD1,.,TRBJ1-2,TRBV19,TGTGCCAGTAGTCTCCAGGGACAGGGTGCCTATGGCTACACCTTC,CASSLQGQGAYGYTF
TRBD1,once,TRBJ2-2,TRBV6-6,TGTGCCAGCAGTAACCCGGGACAGGGCAACACCGGGGAGCTGTTTTTT,CASSNPGQGNTGELFF
TRBD2,.,TRBJ2-1,TRBV5-6,TGTGCCAGCAGCTCCCGGGGCGGGGGAACCTTATACAATGAGCAGTTCTTC,CASSSRGGGTLYNEQFF
.,.,TRBJ2-7,TRBV6-5,TGTGCCAGCAGTTATACATACCCTGGACAGCCTAGCGAGCAGTACTTC,CASSYTYPGQPSEQYF
TRBD2,once,TRBJ2-1,TRBV5-4,TGTGCCAGCAGCACTCCGGGACTAGCGGGCAGCGTCGAGCAGTTCTTC,CASSTPGLAGSVEQFF
.,.,TRBJ2-6,TRBV2,TGTGCCAGCAGTACCAGGGGTTCTGGGGCCAACGTCCTGACTTTC,CASSTRGSGANVLTF
.,.,TRBJ2-1,TRBV11-1,TGTGCCAGCAGCGACACCAACCAGGGGTACAATGAGCAGTTCTTC,CASSDTNQGYNEQFF
.,once,TRBJ2-2,TRBV10-3,TGTGCCATCAGTGCCGGGACTTCGAACACCGGGGAGCTGTTTTTT,CAISAGTSNTGELFF
.,.,TRBJ1-3,TRBV3-1/TRBV3-2,TGTGCCAGCAGCCAAGGAAGGCAGGGGGGAAACACCATATATTTT,CASSQGRQGGNTIYF
TRBD1,.,TRBJ2-7,TRBV18,TGTGCCAGCTCATCGGGGACAGCGCCCTACGAGCAGTACTTC,CASSSGTAPYEQYF
.,.,TRBJ2-1,TRBV11-3,TGTGCCAGCAGCTTCTCTAGCCGGGAGGAGCAGTTCTTC,CASSFSSREEQFF
TRBD2,.,TRBJ2-5,TRBV3-1/TRBV3-2,TGTGCCAGCAGCCAAATAGGGCTAGCGGGGGGGCCAAGAGAGACCCAGTACTTC,CASSQIGLAGGPRETQYF
TRBD1,.,TRBJ2-7,TRBV7-2,TGTGCCAGCAGCTTGGGATACAGGGGGCGCGTATCTTACGAGCAGTACTTC,CASSLGYRGRVSYEQYF
.,.,TRBJ2-5,TRBV5-8,TGTGCCAGCAGCTTGCCCGGAGGGGGCAGCGAGACCCAGTACTTC,CASSLPGGGSETQYF
TRBD1,.,TRBJ2-7,TRBV19,TGTGCCAGTAGTGCCGGGACAGGGACCGAGCAGTACTTC,CASSAGTGTEQYF